Reported below is one T cell receptor (beta chain). Antigen unknown. PCR employed 60 Vbeta and 13 Jbeta primers. Some clones are missing from TCRdb's copy, which holds only in-frame ones; the method was immunoSEQ multiplex PCR. In the table there are under 150,000 clones, 82% of which are singletons. The sample belongs to a study of cytomegalovirus exposure and HLA in healthy donors. Whole-study findings and limits: Common viral pathogens seemed, in a later analysis, to connect with several of the most significant clusters.

This CDR3 is built from 15 residues. V shed 4 bases and J shed 2 bases, with 16 bases lying between them. Per germline, CDR1 SGDLS and CDR2 YYNGEE. The rearrangement links TRBV9 to TRBJ2-7; D perhaps matches TRBD2 (7 bases). The origin of this receptor is a male donor in good health and CMV-seronegative. The material sequenced was PBMCs. This CDR3 is CASSRGGLGTYEQYF. The CDR3 coding sequence is TGTGCCAGCAGCAGGGGGGGGTTAGGAACCTACGAGCAGTACTTC.